Each of the 31 T cell receptor beta chains below was sequenced from the same sample in a study of blood T cell repertoires in COVID-19. Here immunoSEQ multiplex PCR was the method, and the copy in TCRdb shows in-frame clones only, minus some. The sample shows just over 250,000 clones, roughly 86% of them seen only once. What was sequenced was peripheral blood. The receptor set was obtained from a middle-aged man who had recovered from COVID-19.

The genes are TRBV19 and TRBJ1-1; 9 bases align to TRBD1. V trimming: 5 bases; J trimming: 4 bases; junction bases outside the gene matches: 11. Germline assignment: CDR1 LNHDA and CDR2 SQIVND (reference sequence). This CDR3 spans 16 amino acids. Written as DNA, the CDR3 is TGTGCCAGTAGTGGAAGGGGACAGGGTCCTTTCACTGAAGCTTTCTTT. This translates into CASSGRGQGPFTEAFF. The whole variable domain, filled in from reference TRBV19 and TRBJ1-1, reads DGGITQSPKYLFRKEGQNVTLSCEQNLNHDAMYWYRQDPGQGLRLIYYSQIVNDFQKGDIAEGYSVSREKKESFPLTVTSAQKNPTAFYLCASSGRGQGPFTEAFFGQGTRLTVV.

The chain links TRBV5-4 to TRBJ2-6, with D possibly TRBD1 on 6 matching bases. From germline, CDR1 is SGHNT and CDR2 YYREEE (reference sequence). Trimming pared 4 bases from V and 4 bases from J, leaving 15 bases between. The CDR3 covers 16 residues. CDR3 sequence: CASSTPGVGGANVLTF. CDR3 nucleotides: TGTGCCAGCAGCACCCCAGGGGTTGGAGGGGCCAACGTCCTGACTTTC.

The chain joins TRBV11-2 to TRBJ2-7; no definite D call. Trimming cost V 1 base and J 5 bases, with 9 bases left between them. Germline V gene lookup returns CDR1 SGHAT and CDR2 FQNNGV. The CDR3 loop spans 13 amino acids. The CDR3 loop reads CASSLGMGDEQYF. CDR3 DNA sequence: TGTGCCAGCAGCTTAGGAATGGGCGACGAGCAGTACTTC.

The rearrangement links TRBV19 to TRBJ2-1, with TRBD2 identical over 10 bases. Trimming removed 5 bases from V and 13 bases from J; junction bases left unmatched: 14. This CDR3 is 15 amino acids long. Germline CDR1 LNHDA, CDR2 SQIVND (reference sequence). The CDR3 sequence is CASSFKGLADTHQFF. The CDR3 DNA sequence: TGTGCCAGTAGTTTTAAAGGACTAGCGGATACTCATCAGTTCTTC.

The chain carries TRBV7-2 and TRBJ2-1, with 8 bases lining up with TRBD2. The CDR3 has 16 residues. From germline, CDR1 is SGHTA and CDR2 FQGNSA. The V and J ends lost 0 bases and 5 bases, in that order; junction bases with no gene match: 6. The CDR3 nucleotides are TGTGCCAGCAGCTTAGCCGGGACTAGGGATCACAATGAGCAGTTCTTC. It yields the protein CASSLAGTRDHNEQFF.

The gene calls are TRBV5-4 and TRBJ2-7; no clear D. CDR1 is SGHNT, CDR2 YYREEE, per germline (reference sequence). Trimming shortened V by 0 bases and J by 0 bases, and 13 bases separated the two germline ends. The length of the CDR3 is 16 residues. CDR3 bases: TGTGCCAGCAGCTTGGGAGGCACATTAACCTCCTACGAGCAGTACTTC. This sequence encodes CASSLGGTLTSYEQYF.

V is TRBV5-4 and J is TRBJ2-5, with 15 bases lining up with TRBD2. CDR3 length equals 18 residues. Trimming cost V 4 bases and J 0 bases; bases outside gene matches: 7. Per the germline V gene, CDR1 is SGHNT and CDR2 is YYREEE (reference sequence). The CDR3 protein is CASSTRTSGGVYQETQYF. In DNA, the CDR3 is TGTGCCAGCAGCACCCGGACTAGCGGGGGGGTGTACCAAGAGACCCAGTACTTC.

The chain recombines TRBV12-5 with TRBJ1-1, with D possibly TRBD1 on 6 matching bases. CDR1 and CDR2 (germline): LGHNT, FRNRAP. V was trimmed by 6 bases and J by 5 bases, leaving 16 bases between them. The CDR3 has 14 amino acids. The CDR3 DNA follows: TGTGCTAGTGGCGCCCTTACAGGGAAGACTGAAGCTTTCTTT. It specifies CASGALTGKTEAFF.

This chain links TRBV18 with TRBJ2-1, with 8 bases identical to TRBD1. Germline trimming cut 3 bases from V and 5 bases from J; bases unmatched to any gene: 0. The CDR3 sequence is 13 residues long. Germline V gene lookup returns CDR1 KGHSH and CDR2 LQKENI. The DNA of the CDR3 is TGTGCCAGCTCACCGACAGGGGACAATGAGCAGTTCTTC. It encodes CASSPTGDNEQFF. The complete variable domain, with remaining parts taken from reference TRBV18 and TRBJ2-1, reads NAGVMQNPRHLVRRRGQEARLRCSPMKGHSHVYWYRQLPEEGLKFMVYLQKENIIDESGMPKERFSAEFPKEGPSILRIQQVVRGDSAAYFCASSPTGDNEQFFGPGTRLTVL.

In this sample, this clone turned up a few times. The genes are TRBV7-6 and TRBJ2-1; 7 bases agree with TRBD2. V lost 4 bases to trimming and J lost 9 bases; unmatched junction nucleotides: 12. This CDR3 has 15 amino acids. Germline assignment: CDR1 SGHVS and CDR2 FNYEAQ. The CDR3 bases are TGTGCCAGCAGCTATAGGTGGGAGGGCCATAGTGAGCAGTTCTTC. Translating it yields CASSYRWEGHSEQFF.

This clone came up once. The chain uses TRBV5-6 and TRBJ2-2; 9 bases match TRBD1. V dropped 2 bases and J dropped 3; count of bases not matched to a gene: 11. The germline V gene has CDR1 SGHDT and CDR2 YYEEEE. The CDR3 totals 18 residues. CDR3 in amino acids: CASSLPLPGQGDTGELFF. The CDR3 region has the DNA TGTGCCAGCAGCTTACCCTTACCGGGACAGGGCGACACCGGGGAGCTGTTTTTT.

In this sample, this clone turned up a few times. The chain uses TRBV5-4 and TRBJ2-2; weak D call: TRBD2 (6 bases). The CDR3 covers 13 residues. V was shortened by 0 bases and J by 7 bases, with 7 bases between the two germline ends. Germline values: CDR1 SGHNT, CDR2 YYREEE (reference sequence). The CDR3: CASSLATSGELFF. The CDR3 coding sequence is TGTGCCAGCAGCTTGGCGACTAGCGGGGAGCTGTTTTTT.

The chain couples TRBV4-1 to TRBJ2-7; 10 nucleotides line up with TRBD2. This CDR3 has 18 amino acids. CDR1 is MGHRA and CDR2 is YSYEKL in the germline V gene. Trimming removed 1 base from V and 4 bases from J; junction bases left unmatched: 13. The DNA for the CDR3 is TGCGCCAGCAGCCAAGCGGGTAGCGGGAGGCGCGTTGTGTACGAGCAGTACTTC. This translates into CASSQAGSGRRVVYEQYF.

The V call is TRBV9, the J call TRBJ2-1, with 8 bases that match TRBD2. J gave up 5 bases and V 1 base, and 5 bases lay outside the gene matches. CDR1 is SGDLS, CDR2 YYNGEE, per germline. CDR3 size: 15 residues. The CDR3 region has the DNA TGTGCCAGCAGCGTATCTAGCGGGTTCCACAATGAGCAGTTCTTC. Translating gives CASSVSSGFHNEQFF.

The V gene is TRBV9, the J gene TRBJ1-6, with D perhaps TRBD1 (5 bases). V lost 0 bases and J lost 8, with 12 bases in between. There are 15 residues in the CDR3. Germline CDR1 and CDR2: SGDLS and YYNGEE. In DNA form, the CDR3 reads TGTGCCAGCAGCGTAGTAGGGGCAGGAGATTCACCCCTCCACTTT. Translated: CASSVVGAGDSPLHF.

V usage is TRBV5-4 and J usage is TRBJ2-5, with D perhaps TRBD1 (5 bases). V shed 5 bases and J shed 2 bases, with 16 bases lying between them. This CDR3 region has 15 residues. CDR1 and CDR2 (germline): SGHNT, YYREEE (reference sequence). CDR3 loop: CASSQRQGPQETQYF. Here the CDR3 DNA reads TGTGCCAGCAGTCAAAGGCAGGGTCCACAAGAGACCCAGTACTTC. The variable domain in full, with the rest retrieved from reference TRBV5-4 and TRBJ2-5, is ETGVTQSPTHLIKTRGQQVTLRCSSQSGHNTVSWYQQALGQGPQFIFQYYREEENGRGNFPPRFSGLQFPNYSSELNVNALELDDSALYLCASSQRQGPQETQYFGPGTRLLVL.

The rearrangement links TRBV6-2 or TRBV6-3 to TRBJ1-2, with D unresolved. V gave up 5 bases and J gave up 0 bases, with 16 bases separating them. Germline-derived CDR1 and CDR2 are MNHEY and SVGEGT. CDR3 size: 16 residues. CDR3 amino acids: CASSNGRGNTNYGYTF. As DNA, the CDR3 is TGTGCCAGCAGTAACGGACGAGGGAACACTAACTATGGCTACACCTTC.

V gene TRBV6-5 combines with J gene TRBJ2-1, with 10 bases identical to TRBD1. CDR1 MNHEY and CDR2 SVGAGI come from the germline V gene. The junction had 6 bases not matched to a gene; V was cut back by 6 bases and J by 7 bases. The CDR3 contains 14 residues. The CDR3 DNA reads as TGTGCCAGCAGGGGACAGGGGTTAGGGAATGAGCAGTTCTTC. Protein product: CASRGQGLGNEQFF.

Ten or more counts support this clone. This chain uses TRBV5-4 with TRBJ2-1; D uncertain. The germline V gene has CDR1 SGHNT and CDR2 YYREEE (reference sequence). Between the trimmed V and J ends, which lost 0 bases and 7 bases, there was a span of 2 bases. This CDR3 has 11 amino acids. CDR3 bases: TGTGCCAGCAGCTTGGCTAATGAGCAGTTCTTC. Protein sequence: CASSLANEQFF.

The rearrangement links TRBV7-2 to TRBJ2-3; 7 bases fit TRBD2. CDR3 size: 15 residues. The germline V gene has CDR1 SGHTA and CDR2 FQGNSA. V trimming: 2 bases; J trimming: 5 bases; junction bases outside the gene matches: 7. The CDR3 DNA is TGTGCCAGCAGCTTAAACAGCGGGGCCGAAGATACGCAGTATTTT. This encodes CASSLNSGAEDTQYF.

The rearrangement links TRBV9 to TRBJ1-1, with 10 bases aligning to TRBD1. Germline values: CDR1 SGDLS, CDR2 YYNGEE. J lost 3 bases, V lost 3 bases, and 11 bases had no gene match. The length of the CDR3 is 17 residues. The CDR3 bases are TGTGCCAGCAGCGCCCGAGGTTTCGGGACAGGGGACACTGAAGCTTTCTTT. Residues: CASSARGFGTGDTEAFF. The full variable domain, in which reference TRBV9 and TRBJ1-1 provide the parts outside the CDR3, is DSGVTQTPKHLITATGQRVTLRCSPRSGDLSVYWYQQSLDQGLQFLIQYYNGEERAKGNILERFSAQQFPDLHSELNLSSLELGDSALYFCASSARGFGTGDTEAFFGQGTRLTVV.

This clone was seen just once. V and J are TRBV6-1 and TRBJ1-2, with a possible D match to TRBD1 (5 bases). The V end was cut by 2 bases, the J end by 5 bases, with 12 bases between. The germline V gene encodes CDR1 MNHNS and CDR2 SASEGT. The CDR3 runs to 14 residues. CDR3: CASSEKAGSYGYTF. The CDR3 DNA sequence: TGTGCCAGCAGTGAAAAGGCAGGGTCATATGGCTACACCTTC.

This chain connects TRBV18 to TRBJ2-1; 9 bases match TRBD2. There are 17 residues in the CDR3. The junction had 7 bases not matched to a gene; V was cut back by 4 bases and J by 0 bases. Germline assignment: CDR1 KGHSH and CDR2 LQKENI. This CDR3 reads CASSLLAGAYSYNEQFF. The CDR3 DNA reads TGTGCCAGCTCACTCTTAGCGGGGGCTTACTCCTACAATGAGCAGTTCTTC.

This clone was seen just once. The chain uses TRBV7-2 and TRBJ1-2, with D possibly matching TRBD1 (5 bases). The V gene lost 2 bases and the J gene lost 4 bases, with 11 bases spanning the gap. This CDR3 spans 14 amino acids. Germline CDR1 and CDR2: SGHTA and FQGNSA. CDR3 region: CASSLLGLGYGYTF. The DNA of the CDR3 is TGTGCCAGCAGCTTACTGGGGCTAGGCTATGGCTACACCTTC.

V and J are TRBV7-2 and TRBJ2-2; D ambiguous. The CDR3 is 13 amino acids. Trimming removed 5 bases at V and 7 bases at J, with 11 bases between. Looked up from germline, CDR1 is SGHTA and CDR2 is FQGNSA. The CDR3 DNA reads as TGTGCCAGCAGCCCGTTGCGGATCGGGGAGCTGTTTTTT. Protein product: CASSPLRIGELFF.

This chain connects TRBV27 to TRBJ2-2; 13 bases are a match to TRBD2. Per the germline V gene, CDR1 is MNHEY and CDR2 is SMNVEV (reference sequence). CDR3 size: 16 residues. Germline trimming cut 2 bases from V and 6 bases from J; bases unmatched to any gene: 3. CDR3 in DNA: TGTGCCAGCAGTTTAAGACTAGCGGGAGGTCCCGGGGAGCTGTTTTTT. This gives the protein CASSLRLAGGPGELFF.

The chain carries TRBV6-2 or TRBV6-3 and TRBJ1-2, with a weak D call TRBD1 (5 bases). The V end was cut by 4 bases, the J end by 3 bases, with 18 bases between. The CDR3 contains 16 residues. CDR1 and CDR2 from the germline V gene are MNHEY and SVGEGT. The CDR3 region has the DNA TGTGCCAGCAGTTTGCCTTCGCGGGGCACCGACTATGGCTACACCTTC. Amino acid sequence: CASSLPSRGTDYGYTF.

The chain combines TRBV6-6 with TRBJ2-1; 11 bases map to TRBD2. The CDR3 loop spans 15 amino acids. J was trimmed by 6 bases and V by 2 bases; bases with no gene match: 3. CDR1 is MNHNY, CDR2 SVGAGI, per germline (reference sequence). CDR3 sequence reads: CASSYLAGGINEQFF. DNA of the CDR3: TGTGCCAGCAGTTACCTAGCGGGAGGTATCAATGAGCAGTTCTTC.

The gene calls are TRBV7-9 and TRBJ2-2; 7 bases align to TRBD2. The germline V gene encodes CDR1 SEHNR and CDR2 FQNEAQ (reference sequence). This CDR3 is built from 16 residues. The V gene end was trimmed by 3 bases and the J gene end by 2 bases; junction bases not matched to a gene: 6. The CDR3 sequence: CASSLAAGVNTGELFF. In DNA form, the CDR3 reads TGTGCCAGCAGCTTGGCGGCGGGAGTAAACACCGGGGAGCTGTTTTTT.

The CDR3 DNA sequence: TGTGCCAGTAGTACCAGCGGTCGGCCGAACACTGAAGCTTTCTTT. This encodes CASSTSGRPNTEAFF. V and J are TRBV19 and TRBJ1-1; the D is unclear. Trimming stripped 4 bases from V and 1 base from J, with 13 bases between. This CDR3 contains 15 residues. The germline CDR1 and CDR2 sequences are LNHDA and SQIVND (reference sequence). Based on the CDR3 plus reference TRBV19 and TRBJ1-1, the full variable domain is DGGITQSPKYLFRKEGQNVTLSCEQNLNHDAMYWYRQDPGQGLRLIYYSQIVNDFQKGDIAEGYSVSREKKESFPLTVTSAQKNPTAFYLCASSTSGRPNTEAFFGQGTRLTVV.

The chain links TRBV18 to TRBJ2-7; no firm D call. Trimming stripped 2 bases from V and 2 bases from J, with 4 bases between. This CDR3 has 12 residues. Germline loops: CDR1 KGHSH, CDR2 LQKENI. CDR3 amino acids: CASSPSAYEQYF. CDR3 nucleotide sequence: TGTGCCAGCTCACCAAGCGCCTACGAGCAGTACTTC.